Following are 12 T cell receptor beta chains from one sample sequenced in a study of T cells in Graves' hyperthyroidism and ophthalmopathy. Template material for amplifying TCR beta CDR3 regions consisted of RNA transcripts. A set of HTBI primers served as the primers for a first-round RT-PCR of the TCR CDR3. TCRdb processed the multiplex PCR reads anew with MiXCR; each CDR3 protein has one entry. The data show some 460,000 distinct CDR3 sequences, with less than 20% seen just once and approximately 8% held by the top ten. Sequenced material: blood. All receptors come from a young woman with Graves' hyperthyroidism.

V is TRBV5-8 and J is TRBJ1-6; D is uncertain. The V end was cut by 4 bases, the J end by 10 bases, with 18 bases between. The germline V gene has CDR1 SGHTS and CDR2 YDEGEE. This CDR3 contains 15 residues. The CDR3 sequence is CASSRGLESRSPLHF. The CDR3 nucleotides are TGTGCCAGCAGCAGAGGGTTGGAGTCGAGGTCACCCCTCCACTTT.

The table lists this clonotype with many counts. The chain has TRBV28 and TRBJ1-2; 7 bases are shared with TRBD1. Trimming at V came to 5 bases and at J to 6 bases, leaving 3 bases not matched to a gene. In germline, CDR1 is MDHEN, CDR2 SYDVKM. The CDR3 loop spans 12 amino acids. This chain's CDR3 is CASSTGVDGYTF. The CDR3 nucleotides are TGTGCCAGCAGTACAGGGGTCGATGGCTACACCTTC.

This clonotype was detected many times. This chain connects TRBV12-5 to TRBJ1-1; unclear D gene. Trimming stripped 0 bases from V and 4 bases from J, with 6 bases between. CDR1 is LGHNT, CDR2 FRNRAP, per germline. This CDR3 has 13 amino acids. The chain's CDR3 is CASGLVQLTEAFF. The CDR3 DNA follows: TGTGCTAGTGGTTTGGTACAGCTCACTGAAGCTTTCTTT.

This clonotype was detected only a few times. The chain carries TRBV5-1 and TRBJ2-7; D is perhaps TRBD2 (7 bases). V was pared by 3 bases and J by 0 bases, with 10 bases between. The CDR3 totals 14 residues. Germline V gene sequence: CDR1 SGHRS, CDR2 YFSETQ. The CDR3 DNA follows: TGCGCCAGCAGCTGGGGGGGCGCCTCCTACGAGCAGTACTTC. Translated, it gives CASSWGGASYEQYF.

The rearrangement links TRBV30 to TRBJ2-3; D unresolved. Germline CDR1 GTSNPN, CDR2 SVGIG (reference sequence). The CDR3 loop spans 14 amino acids. V lost 0 bases and J lost 0, with 7 bases in between. CDR3 DNA: TGTGCCTGGAGTGTGGCCGGCAGCACAGATACGCAGTATTTT. It specifies CAWSVAGSTDTQYF.

The table lists this clonotype with many counts. This chain connects TRBV12-3 or TRBV12-4 to TRBJ1-5; D unresolved. The CDR3 totals 15 residues. Trimming left V 6 bases short and J 1 base short, with 13 bases between. The CDR3 bases are TGTGCCAGCAGCCGAGGGATGCGGAGCAATCAGCCCCAGCATTTT. Translation gives CASSRGMRSNQPQHF.

The J gene is TRBJ1-2, the V gene TRBV28; D possibly corresponds to TRBD1 (6 bases). Germline lookup yields CDR1 MDHEN and CDR2 SYDVKM. CDR3 length equals 13 residues. The germline V and J ends were trimmed by 7 bases and 1 base, with 10 bases remaining between them. In nucleotides, the CDR3 is TGTGCCAGCACCGTGGACAGTAACTATGGCTACACCTTC. Its protein is CASTVDSNYGYTF.

This clonotype was picked up a small number of times. The chain joins TRBV28 to TRBJ2-3; 7 bases fit TRBD1. V gave up 5 bases and J gave up 5 bases; unmatched junction bases: 16. Germline V gene lookup returns CDR1 MDHEN and CDR2 SYDVKM. The CDR3 is 17 amino acids. The CDR3 sequence is CASSPYDEGARGDTQYF. CDR3 DNA: TGTGCCAGCAGTCCATACGATGAGGGGGCGCGTGGAGATACGCAGTATTTT.

The chain joins TRBV9 to TRBJ1-4; D unresolved. The CDR3 sequence is 17 residues long. CDR1 SGDLS and CDR2 YYNGEE come from the germline V gene. The germline V and J ends were trimmed by 0 bases and 4 bases, with 16 bases remaining between them. DNA of the CDR3: TGTGCCAGCAGCGTAGGTGGGATCGGGATGGGTAATGAAAAACTGTTTTTT. It translates to CASSVGGIGMGNEKLFF.

The chain carries TRBV24-1 and TRBJ2-3; D not certain. This CDR3 contains 12 residues. The V gene lost 1 base and the J gene lost 6 bases, with 4 bases spanning the gap. Germline lookup yields CDR1 KGHDR and CDR2 SFDVKD. The CDR3 nucleotides read TGTGCCACCAGTGATTTCAGGGATACGCAGTATTTT. This translates into CATSDFRDTQYF.

This clonotype was counted many times. The chain uses TRBV15 and TRBJ1-5; no clear D gene. The length of the CDR3 is 13 residues. The ends were cut back, 0 bases at V and 5 bases at J, with 5 bases in the middle. Germline V gives CDR1 LNHNV, CDR2 YYDKDF (reference sequence). The CDR3 sequence is CATSRDLDQPQHF. The DNA for the CDR3 is TGTGCCACCAGCAGAGATCTAGATCAGCCCCAGCATTTT.

The chain has TRBV12-3 or TRBV12-4 and TRBJ1-5; D remains unclear. The CDR3 totals 12 residues. V lost 6 bases to trimming and J lost 9 bases, with 12 bases between them. The CDR3 loop is CASSPEGRPQHF. The CDR3 DNA reads TGTGCCAGCAGCCCTGAGGGTCGGCCCCAGCATTTT.